This TCR beta chain was captured by sequencing in a study of blood T cell repertoires in COVID-19 (dated by TCRdb to the early 2020s). Study-wide context: The collaborator samples originated in the United States, Italy and Spain and spanned the acute and convalescent phases of COVID-19. The prospective study material was composed of cDNA or gDNA derived from T cells, B-cell-depleted T cells, or PBMCs. Subjects who had been exposed to COVID-19, were actively infected with it, or had recovered from it provided the deeply sampled blood TCRbeta repertoires that made up the dataset. The repertoires were made available in a free public database intended to serve as a resource for research on the immune response to SARS-CoV-2. The samples were drawn from two sources: the first 160 participants of the ongoing ImmuneRACE study, and 1,254 subjects contributed by 6 global collaborators. Sample metadata almost always included a de-identified subject ID, COVID-19 status, age in years and sex. HLA class I and class II types, where available, came from metadata supplied by the sample provider rather than from assay-based typing.

Paper-wide results and their limitations: How much clinical and demographic metadata was included differed by source and by participant, and the metadata was provided uncurated.

TCRbeta CDR3 regions were amplified from genomic DNA using the immunoSEQ Assay, a bias-controlled multiplex PCR. Processing in the source paper ran as follows. The number of nucleated cells in each sample was estimated from the amplification of reference gene primers within the assay. To quantify the absolute abundance of each unique TCRbeta CDR3 rearrangement, sequence reads were collapsed and filtered. For each sample, productive Simpson clonality was calculated by taking the square root of Simpson's diversity index across productive rearrangements. In TCRdb, the immuneACCESS table is reduced to in-frame sequences with V and J assigned. These tables do not hold every clone; where another copy was compared, an unresolved V gene accounts for under half, and the others remain unexplained. V and J calls and clone size are as listed in that table; D and trimming were resolved from the DNA. This sample lists about 240,000 clones; approximately 86% were detected once. The ten largest clones capture around 9.6% of the sample.

From the cysteine up to the phenylalanine, the CDR3 has a length of 14 residues. Solely the CDR3 DNA is kept, with 42 bases framed from the first base. CDR1 is given as MGHRA and CDR2 as YSYEKL, both from the germline V gene. V and J are trimmed by 1 base and 6 bases, and the gene matches miss 5 bases of the junction. At one collaborating source in Seattle, patients were enrolled during active infection and were followed longitudinally through the course of disease. Whole blood was collected in K2EDTA tubes by collaborating institutions according to the institutions' own protocols. For TCRbeta analysis, collaborators shipped samples in one of three forms: frozen whole blood, isolated PBMCs, or DNA extracted from either of those sample types. For this clone: No antigen is known for it. No clone much larger than this one lies a single base away; base qualities are absent.

Here the chain combines TRBV4-1 and TRBJ1-2; 7 bases in between match TRBD1. This clonotype was sampled from a woman aged 50 to 60 with COVID-19, enrolled during active disease. The sequencing sample was made of peripheral blood. The nucleotide sequence reads TGCGCCAGCAGCCAAGTAATTAGGGGGCATGGCTACACCTTC. Its protein reads: CASSQVIRGHGYTF.